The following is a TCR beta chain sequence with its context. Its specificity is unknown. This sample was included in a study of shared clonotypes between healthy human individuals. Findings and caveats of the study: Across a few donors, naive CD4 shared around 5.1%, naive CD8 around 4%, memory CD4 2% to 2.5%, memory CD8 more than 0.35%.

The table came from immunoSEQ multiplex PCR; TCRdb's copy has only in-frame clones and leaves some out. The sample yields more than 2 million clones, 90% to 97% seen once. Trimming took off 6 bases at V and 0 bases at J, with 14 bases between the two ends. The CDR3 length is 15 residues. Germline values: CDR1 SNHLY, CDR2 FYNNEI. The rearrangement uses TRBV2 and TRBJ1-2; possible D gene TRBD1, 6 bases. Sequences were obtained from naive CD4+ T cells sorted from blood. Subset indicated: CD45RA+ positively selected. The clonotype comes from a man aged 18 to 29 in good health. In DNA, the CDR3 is TGTGCCAGCAGCGGTACGCAGGGGACTAACTATGGCTACACCTTC. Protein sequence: CASSGTQGTNYGYTF. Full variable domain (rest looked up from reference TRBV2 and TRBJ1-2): EPEVTQTPSHQVTQMGQEVILRCVPISNHLYFYWYRQILGQKVEFLVSFYNNEISEKSEIFDDQFSVERPDGSNFTLKIRSTKLEDSAMYFCASSGTQGTNYGYTFGSGTRLTVV.